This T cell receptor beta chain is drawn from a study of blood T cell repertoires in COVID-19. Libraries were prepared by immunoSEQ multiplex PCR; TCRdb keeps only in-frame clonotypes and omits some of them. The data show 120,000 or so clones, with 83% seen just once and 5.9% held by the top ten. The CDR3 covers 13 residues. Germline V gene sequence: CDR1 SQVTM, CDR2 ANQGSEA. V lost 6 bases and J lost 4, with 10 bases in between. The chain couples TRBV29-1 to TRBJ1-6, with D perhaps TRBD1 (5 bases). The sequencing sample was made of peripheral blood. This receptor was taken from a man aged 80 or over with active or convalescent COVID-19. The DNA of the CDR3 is TGCAGCGTCTCCCAGGGTTATAATTCACCCCTCCACTTT. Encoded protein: CSVSQGYNSPLHF.